This is a list of T cell receptor beta chains from one sample in a study of blood T cell repertoires in COVID-19. This table comes from immunoSEQ multiplex PCR, and its TCRdb copy is limited to in-frame clones, with some not included. The data show approximately 41,000 clones, about four fifths seen once. The sample consisted of peripheral blood. These receptors came from a man aged 40-55 years with active or convalescent COVID-19. The CDR3 runs from the conserved cysteine through the conserved F or W. The D gene is left open where the match is weak. Where a row states a size, it is once, few, many or the class of an expanded clone; other rows omit it.

TGTGCCATCAGTGAGGACAGGACCTATGGCTACACCTTC CAISEDRTYGYTF TRBV10-3 NA TRBJ1-2 NA
TGTGCCAGCAGTTACGAACGAGCGGGAGGGCCGGATACGCAGTATTTT CASSYERAGGPDTQYF TRBV6-6 NA TRBJ2-3 TRBD2
TGTGCCAGCAGTTTATCTTCGACAGCTGTGGAAAAACTGTTTTTT CASSLSSTAVEKLFF TRBV27 NA TRBJ1-4 NA
TGTGCCACCACAGGACGGAACTATGGCTACACCTTC CATTGRNYGYTF TRBV12-3/TRBV12-4 NA TRBJ1-2 NA
TGTGCCAGCAGCTTGGACAGGGCGAACACTGAAGCTTTCTTT CASSLDRANTEAFF TRBV5-4 NA TRBJ1-1 NA
TGTGCCTGGAGTCAGGAGGGACCTAACTATGGCTACACCTTC CAWSQEGPNYGYTF TRBV30 NA TRBJ1-2 NA
TGCGCCAGCAGTGAGACCCTAGGGGGGGACACTGAAGCTTTCTTT CASSETLGGDTEAFF TRBV10-1 NA TRBJ1-1 NA
TGTGCCAGCAGTGAGGGCGGGGGGTCCCGATACAATGAGCAGTTCTTC CASSEGGGSRYNEQFF TRBV25-1 NA TRBJ2-1 TRBD2
TGTGCCAGCAGCGAGGGGGGGGCCGGGCCCCAGCATTTT CASSEGGAGPQHF TRBV7-2 NA TRBJ1-5 NA
TGCGCCAGCAGCCCGGGACTACCTCCCTACGAGCAGTACTTC CASSPGLPPYEQYF TRBV5-1 NA TRBJ2-7 TRBD2
TGTGCCAGCAGTGAGACAGGGTTGGCTGAAAAACTGTTTTTT CASSETGLAEKLFF TRBV6-1 NA TRBJ1-4 TRBD1
TGTGCCAGCAGCCACGGACAGGGGCCACTTCTATACACAGATACGCAGTATTTT CASSHGQGPLLYTDTQYF TRBV14 once TRBJ2-3 TRBD1
TGTGCCAGCAGCCAAAGAGGATCGGAGAACCGTAATTCACCCCTCCACTTT CASSQRGSENRNSPLHF TRBV9 few TRBJ1-6 NA
TGTGCCACCAGTGGATGGGGGCGCACGGACAATGAGCAGTTCTTC CATSGWGRTDNEQFF TRBV24-1 few TRBJ2-1 NA